Below, 27 T cell receptor beta chains from the same sample are listed, as sequenced in a study of OX40 agonist ivuxolimab in advanced cancers. Assay: immunoSEQ multiplex PCR; the TCRdb copy retains only in-frame clones and omits some. This repertoire shows 55,000 to 75,000 clones, nearly 85% found once; its top ten account for approximately 10%. The sample consisted of CD4+ or CD8+ T cells sorted from blood, taken in a trial of the OX40 agonist ivuxolimab. The receptor source for this set is an adult with an advanced solid tumor such as melanoma, head and neck, liver or kidney cancer.

The V gene is TRBV5-1, the J gene TRBJ1-3; possibly TRBD1 for D (6 bases). This CDR3 contains 17 residues. The germline V gene has CDR1 SGHRS and CDR2 YFSETQ. V was trimmed by 1 base and J by 4 bases, leaving 18 bases between them. This chain's CDR3 is CASSLSGQPNEGNTIYF. The CDR3 nucleotides are TGCGCCAGCAGCTTGTCGGGACAACCCAATGAAGGAAACACCATATATTTT.

This rearrangement joins TRBV7-9 to TRBJ1-2, with D possibly matching TRBD1 (5 bases). Germline CDR1 is SEHNR and CDR2 is FQNEAQ (reference sequence). V was pared by 3 bases and J by 4 bases, with 12 bases between. There are 14 residues in the CDR3. The CDR3 spells CASSFYQGSYGYTF. In DNA form, the CDR3 reads TGTGCCAGCAGCTTTTATCAGGGAAGCTATGGCTACACCTTC.

The chain uses TRBV11-3 and TRBJ2-3; TRBD1 is a possible D gene (5 bases). Germline V gene sequence: CDR1 SGHNT, CDR2 YENEEA. V lost 11 bases and J lost 2, with 17 bases in between. CDR3 length equals 14 residues. In nucleotides, the CDR3 is TGTGCCTGCGGCCCCGACAGAATCACAGATACGCAGTATTTT. Translating gives CACGPDRITDTQYF. Using reference TRBV11-3 and TRBJ2-3 for the parts outside the CDR3, the full variable domain is EAGVVQSPRYKIIEKKQPVAFWCNPISGHNTLYWYLQNLGQGPELLIRYENEEAVDDSQLPKDRFSAERLKGVDSTLKIQPAELGDSAVYLCACGPDRITDTQYFGPGTRLTVL.

This chain uses TRBV4-1 with TRBJ1-3; TRBD1 matches at 10 bases. This CDR3 is built from 16 residues. With 4 bases clipped from V and 4 bases from J, the junction kept 7 bases outside the gene matches. Germline CDR1 reads MGHRA; CDR2 reads YSYEKL. The CDR3 sequence is CASSRSGQGDGNTIYF. In nucleotides, the CDR3 is TGCGCCAGCAGCCGTTCTGGACAGGGGGACGGAAACACCATATATTTT.

The chain is built from TRBV11-2 and TRBJ1-5; D not certain. The V end lost 0 bases, the J end lost 5 bases, and 5 bases lay between the germline ends. Germline CDR1 reads SGHAT; CDR2 reads FQNNGV. The CDR3 runs 13 residues. The CDR3 region has the DNA TGTGCCAGCAGCTTAGATCCGGATCAGCCCCAGCATTTT. It translates to CASSLDPDQPQHF. Full variable domain (rest looked up from reference TRBV11-2 and TRBJ1-5): EAGVAQSPRYKIIEKRQSVAFWCNPISGHATLYWYQQILGQGPKLLIQFQNNGVVDDSQLPKDRFSAERLKGVDSTLKIQPAKLEDSAVYLCASSLDPDQPQHFGDGTRLSIL.

The CDR3, as DNA: TGTGCCATCGGCCAGGGAGGGGGCTCAACAGATACGCAGTATTTT. Protein product: CAIGQGGGSTDTQYF. The rearrangement links TRBV10-3 to TRBJ2-3; D possibly uses TRBD1 or TRBD2 (7 bases each). The CDR3 has 15 amino acids. The ends were cut back, 8 bases at V and 3 bases at J, with 18 bases in the middle. Germline V gives CDR1 ENHRY, CDR2 SYGVKD.

CDR3 in amino acids: CASSRIWEGDTEAFF. As DNA, the CDR3 is TGTGCCAGTAGTAGGATATGGGAGGGAGATACTGAAGCTTTCTTT. The chain couples TRBV19 to TRBJ1-1; D not certain. The CDR3 extends over 15 amino acids. The V and J ends lost 4 bases and 5 bases respectively, with 17 bases between them. In germline, CDR1 is LNHDA, CDR2 SQIVND (reference sequence).

This clone is a singleton in its sample. The gene calls are TRBV30 and TRBJ1-1; no clear D. There are 14 residues in the CDR3. Trimming took 0 bases from V and 11 from J, leaving 19 bases between them. Germline CDR1 and CDR2: GTSNPN and SVGIG (reference sequence). In nucleotides, the CDR3 is TGTGCCTGGAGTGTACTGGCCAGCTCGAGGGCCGCTTTCTTT. It encodes CAWSVLASSRAAFF.

This rearrangement joins TRBV19 to TRBJ2-3, with a tentative D call TRBD1 (5 bases). This CDR3 comprises 17 residues. The ends were cut back, 6 bases at V and 2 bases at J, with 21 bases in the middle. From germline, CDR1 is LNHDA and CDR2 SQIVND (reference sequence). The CDR3 coding sequence is TGTGCCAGTAGCCGACAGAAACAGTTTAGCCTCACAGATACGCAGTATTTT. It specifies CASSRQKQFSLTDTQYF.

The chain joins TRBV30 to TRBJ2-3; D perhaps matches TRBD2 (5 bases). Per germline, CDR1 GTSNPN and CDR2 SVGIG (reference sequence). CDR3 length: 13 amino acids. V gave up 3 bases and J gave up 1 base, with 8 bases separating them. The CDR3 region is CAWRAAGTDTQYF. The CDR3 coding sequence is TGTGCCTGGAGAGCGGCGGGCACAGATACGCAGTATTTT. The complete variable domain, with remaining parts taken from reference TRBV30 and TRBJ2-3, reads SQTIHQWPATLVQPVGSPLSLECTVEGTSNPNLYWYRQAAGRGLQLLFYSVGIGQISSEVPQNLSASRPQDRQFILSSKKLLLSDSGFYLCAWRAAGTDTQYFGPGTRLTVL.

The rearrangement joins TRBV18 to TRBJ1-5, with D possibly TRBD1 on 6 matching bases. The V gene's germline CDR1 is KGHSH and CDR2 LQKENI. This CDR3 has 15 residues. Between the trimmed V and J ends, which lost 6 bases and 5 bases, there was a span of 17 bases. This CDR3 is CASSRGAGVDQPQHF. For the CDR3, the DNA is TGTGCCAGCTCTCGCGGGGCAGGGGTTGATCAGCCCCAGCATTTT.

The chain employs TRBV5-1 and TRBJ2-5; TRBD1 matches at 8 bases. This CDR3 comprises 14 residues. Germline V gives CDR1 SGHRS, CDR2 YFSETQ. V gave up 4 bases and J gave up 1 base; unmatched junction bases: 3. The CDR3 here is CASSEGQVQETQYF. The DNA of the CDR3 is TGCGCCAGCAGCGAGGGACAGGTCCAAGAGACCCAGTACTTC.

The chain has TRBV28 and TRBJ1-5; no firm D call. Germline values: CDR1 MDHEN, CDR2 SYDVKM. Trimming took off 6 bases at V and 0 bases at J, with 6 bases between the two ends. The CDR3 is 13 amino acids. The CDR3 sequence is CASRIYSNQPQHF. CDR3 coding DNA: TGTGCCAGCAGGATTTATAGCAATCAGCCCCAGCATTTT.

This chain connects TRBV28 to TRBJ2-1; unclear D gene. With 3 bases removed from V and 8 bases from J, the gap between germline ends came to 17 bases. The germline V gene has CDR1 MDHEN and CDR2 SYDVKM. CDR3 size: 15 residues. In DNA form, the CDR3 reads TGTGCCAGCAGTTTGATGGTTGGGGTTCGTTATGAGCAGTTCTTC. Its translation: CASSLMVGVRYEQFF. The full variable domain, with the rest looked up from reference TRBV28 and TRBJ2-1, is DVKVTQSSRYLVKRTGEKVFLECVQDMDHENMFWYRQDPGLGLRLIYFSYDVKMKEKGDIPEGYSVSREKKERFSLILESASTNQTSMYLCASSLMVGVRYEQFFGPGTRLTVL.

The V and J genes are TRBV2 and TRBJ2-7, with 11 bases identical to TRBD2. The V segment lost 1 base and the J segment 5 bases; nucleotides outside the gene matches: 7. CDR1 is SNHLY, CDR2 FYNNEI, per germline. CDR3 length equals 16 residues. The CDR3 nucleotides are TGTGCCAGCAGTGAAGACCCGGGACTAGCGGCAGACGAGCAGTACTTC. Translating gives CASSEDPGLAADEQYF. The complete variable domain, with remaining parts taken from reference TRBV2 and TRBJ2-7, reads EPEVTQTPSHQVTQMGQEVILRCVPISNHLYFYWYRQILGQKVEFLVSFYNNEISEKSEIFDDQFSVERPDGSNFTLKIRSTKLEDSAMYFCASSEDPGLAADEQYFGPGTRLTVT.

The chain uses TRBV6-1 and TRBJ1-5; D perhaps matches TRBD1 (5 bases). The V gene's germline CDR1 is MNHNS and CDR2 SASEGT. The CDR3 consists of 15 residues. Deletions cut 1 base from V and 4 bases from J, with 11 bases between. The CDR3 DNA reads TGTGCCAGCAGTGAAGGGGCAGGGAGGAATCAGCCCCAGCATTTT. Protein: CASSEGAGRNQPQHF.

The V call is TRBV2, the J call TRBJ1-4, with TRBD1 as a possible D gene (5 bases). From germline, CDR1 is SNHLY and CDR2 FYNNEI. This CDR3 is built from 17 residues. Trimming took off 3 bases at V and 5 bases at J, with 19 bases between the two ends. Written as DNA, the CDR3 is TGTGCCAGCAGTGACGCCCTGGGCGGGGGGACGAATGAAAAACTGTTTTTT. Translated: CASSDALGGGTNEKLFF.

The rearrangement joins TRBV2 to TRBJ2-7; tentative D call: TRBD1 (6 bases). Trimming left V 5 bases short and J 9 bases short, with 14 bases between. Germline CDR1 and CDR2: SNHLY and FYNNEI. This CDR3 has 12 residues. CDR3 DNA sequence: TGTGCCAGCAGTCTTTCAGGGGTGGGGCAGTACGTC. Encoded protein: CASSLSGVGQYV.

The chain uses TRBV2 and TRBJ1-2, with D possibly TRBD1 on 6 matching bases. With 7 bases removed from V and 8 bases from J, the gap between germline ends came to 14 bases. Germline CDR1 is SNHLY and CDR2 is FYNNEI. This CDR3 has 12 amino acids. CDR3 protein: CASILGASGYTF. CDR3 coding DNA: TGTGCCAGCATATTGGGGGCGAGCGGCTACACCTTC.

The chain uses TRBV7-2 and TRBJ2-5; D might be TRBD1 (5 bases). Per germline, CDR1 SGHTA and CDR2 FQGNSA. V was pared by 3 bases and J by 5 bases, with 13 bases between. The CDR3 runs to 14 residues. The CDR3: CASSLGIAGETQYF. CDR3 nucleotides: TGTGCCAGCAGCTTGGGGATAGCAGGGGAGACCCAGTACTTC.

This clone was detected once. This chain uses TRBV19 with TRBJ2-7; TRBD1 aligns across 8 bases. CDR1 is LNHDA and CDR2 is SQIVND in the germline V gene (reference sequence). V was pared by 5 bases and J by 4 bases, with 19 bases of the junction left unmatched. The CDR3 runs 18 residues. In nucleotides, the CDR3 is TGTGCCAGTAGTCCTTGGTTCACCTTACAGGGGGAGTGGTACGAGCAGTACTTC. It codes for CASSPWFTLQGEWYEQYF.

This clone was seen a few times. V usage is TRBV9 and J usage is TRBJ2-2, with 8 bases matching TRBD2. This CDR3 contains 15 residues. V trimming: 4 bases; J trimming: 7 bases; junction bases outside the gene matches: 9. CDR1 and CDR2 (germline): SGDLS, YYNGEE. CDR3 sequence reads: CASSPWRGVNGELFF. The CDR3 region has the DNA TGTGCCAGCAGCCCTTGGCGGGGGGTAAACGGGGAGCTGTTTTTT. Filled out from reference TRBV9 and TRBJ2-2, the complete variable domain reads DSGVTQTPKHLITATGQRVTLRCSPRSGDLSVYWYQQSLDQGLQFLIQYYNGEERAKGNILERFSAQQFPDLHSELNLSSLELGDSALYFCASSPWRGVNGELFFGEGSRLTVL.

V is TRBV5-1 and J is TRBJ2-1; D not certain. Germline V lookup: CDR1 SGHRS, CDR2 YFSETQ. The V end was cut by 0 bases, the J end by 7 bases, with 23 bases between. There are 18 residues in the CDR3. This chain's CDR3 is CASSLAPRFGRVGNEQFF. In nucleotides, the CDR3 is TGCGCCAGCAGCTTGGCTCCCCGGTTTGGCCGTGTGGGAAATGAGCAGTTCTTC.

The chain links TRBV11-3 to TRBJ2-3, with 9 bases identical to TRBD2. The V segment lost 4 bases and the J segment 3 bases; nucleotides outside the gene matches: 17. This CDR3 is built from 19 residues. The germline CDR1 and CDR2 sequences are SGHNT and YENEEA. Here the CDR3 reads CASSSPGETAGGPTDTQYF. CDR3 bases: TGTGCCAGCAGCTCCCCAGGGGAGACGGCGGGAGGGCCAACAGATACGCAGTATTTT.

V gene TRBV6-1 combines with J gene TRBJ1-1, with 11 bases lining up with TRBD1. Trimming took 4 bases from V and 8 from J; bases not matched to a gene: 15. Per the germline V gene, CDR1 is MNHNS and CDR2 is SASEGT. The CDR3 has 17 residues. In DNA form, the CDR3 reads TGTGCCAGCAGTGCAGGACAGGGGGCCTCGGACACTACCGAAGCTTTCTTT. Translation: CASSAGQGASDTTEAFF.

The chain joins TRBV6-5 to TRBJ1-2; 9 bases agree with TRBD1. CDR1 is MNHEY and CDR2 is SVGAGI in the germline V gene. The CDR3 consists of 15 residues. The ends lost 2 bases at V and 8 bases at J; junction bases unmatched: 9. CDR3 loop: CASSYLTGTGNGYTF. Written as DNA, the CDR3 is TGTGCCAGCAGTTACCTGACCGGGACAGGGAACGGCTACACCTTC.

This clone appeared once. This sequence joins TRBV2 and TRBJ2-3, with D perhaps matching TRBD1 (5 bases). Germline V gene lookup returns CDR1 SNHLY and CDR2 FYNNEI. This CDR3 is 14 amino acids long. The V and J ends lost 6 bases and 2 bases respectively, with 12 bases between them. The CDR3 DNA is TGTGCCAGCAGGGTTGTAGGGGACACAGATACGCAGTATTTT. Translating gives CASRVVGDTDTQYF.